The text below deals with one TCR beta chain. What it binds is not known. The protocol was immunoSEQ multiplex PCR, while the TCRdb copy is restricted to in-frame clones and leaves out a portion. This sample has tens of thousands of clones, with roughly 90% found just once. Whether given at about 4 or about 12 weeks, second doses were pooled. CDR3 size: 16 residues. Germline V gene lookup returns CDR1 SGHTA and CDR2 FQGNSA. J gave up 8 bases and V 1 base, and 7 bases lay outside the gene matches. This entry belongs to a study of T cell responses to AZD1222 COVID-19 vaccine. Notes on the study in general: No repertoire was sampled before or during the peak T cell response, only after it. Dominant CD4 TCR responses targeted spike regions 160-218 and 743-854.

The source is an adult who received the AZD1222 COVID-19 vaccine. The V call is TRBV7-2, the J call TRBJ2-1; 11 bases are a match to TRBD2. The input for sequencing was peripheral blood, taken 28 days after the second AZD1222 dose. The chain's CDR3 is CASSLGASGRRDEQFF. DNA of the CDR3: TGTGCCAGCAGCTTAGGGGCTAGCGGGAGGCGGGATGAGCAGTTCTTC.